The 10 T cell receptor beta chains given below trace back to one sample, sequenced in a study of post-analysis software for immune sequencing data. Overall study results and limits: A handful of TRBV segments were more frequent in patients than controls; TRBV5-6, TRBV5-1 and TRBV20-1 belonged to this group.

Unique molecular identifiers were present in the TCR beta cDNA libraries. TCRdb independently ran MiXCR on the PCR reads; one entry per CDR3 protein. The sample comprises about 260,000 distinct CDR3 sequences, around 34% of which are singletons, and around 4.8% rests with the top ten. Antigen specificity for these receptors is unknown. Sequencing was done on a sample of blood. The receptors shown here come from a girl aged 5 to 17 with multiple sclerosis.

This chain joins TRBV12-3 or TRBV12-4 and TRBJ2-5; D could derive from TRBD1 or TRBD2 (7 bases each). The CDR3 is 13 residues long. Trimming took 6 bases from V and 5 from J, leaving 13 bases between them. CDR3 in amino acids: CASRDRRGETQYF. CDR3 nucleotides: TGTGCCAGCAGGGACAGGCGGGGGGAGACCCAGTACTTC.

There are many counts of this clonotype. The chain carries TRBV5-6 and TRBJ1-2; D uncertain. Germline V lookup: CDR1 SGHDT, CDR2 YYEEEE. The V and J ends lost 2 bases and 1 base respectively, with 15 bases between them. The CDR3 extends over 16 amino acids. The chain's CDR3 is CASSFRGAGSNYGYTF. Written as DNA, the CDR3 is TGTGCCAGCAGCTTCAGAGGCGCCGGGAGTAACTATGGCTACACCTTC.

Ten or more counts support this clonotype. V is TRBV6-2 or TRBV6-3 and J is TRBJ2-1; D uncertain. Germline V gene sequence: CDR1 MNHEY, CDR2 SVGEGT. Trimming took off 0 bases at V and 9 bases at J, with 6 bases between the two ends. This CDR3 has 12 amino acids. Here the CDR3 reads CASSYSSVEQFF. The CDR3 DNA sequence: TGTGCCAGCAGTTACTCGAGCGTTGAGCAGTTCTTC.

There are a few counts of this clonotype. It may be a read error: a sequence one base away is much more abundant. CDR3 residues: CASSLALARSNEQFF. CDR3 bases: TGCGCCAGCAGCTTGGCACTGGCTCGTAGCAATGAGCAGTTCTTC. The chain links TRBV5-1 to TRBJ2-1; D gene unclear. The CDR3 spans 15 residues. Germline CDR1 and CDR2: SGHRS and YFSETQ. Trimming shortened V by 0 bases and J by 6 bases, and 13 bases separated the two germline ends.

Details on this clonotype: Relative to the germline gene, one junction end is altered; a read error may explain this. The CDR3 sequence: CAGSFEGASISPLHF. CDR3 nucleotides: TGTGCCGGCAGTTTCGAGGGGGCTTCAATTTCACCCCTCCACTTT. The rearrangement joins TRBV27 to TRBJ1-6, with 7 nucleotides matching TRBD1. Looked up from germline, CDR1 is MNHEY and CDR2 is SMNVEV (reference sequence). CDR3 length: 15 amino acids.

This clonotype was observed at least ten times. The chain joins TRBV7-9 to TRBJ1-2, with D perhaps TRBD1 (5 bases). This CDR3 comprises 13 residues. CDR1 and CDR2 (germline): SEHNR, FQNEAQ (reference sequence). The V end was cut by 5 bases, the J end by 6 bases, with 13 bases between. CDR3 coding DNA: TGTGCCAGCAGCGAGCCCCCAGGGAATGGCTACACCTTC. This translates into CASSEPPGNGYTF.

This clonotype was counted between two and nine times. The chain's CDR3 is CASSGLVNEQFF. The CDR3 DNA follows: TGTGCCAGCAGTGGACTAGTCAATGAGCAGTTCTTC. The gene calls are TRBV2 and TRBJ2-1; D is possibly TRBD2 (6 bases). The CDR3 totals 12 residues. The V gene's germline CDR1 is SNHLY and CDR2 FYNNEI. V was cut by 4 bases and J by 6 bases, with 7 bases left in between.

This clonotype was seen a single time. The chain couples TRBV6-6 to TRBJ1-4; a possible D gene is TRBD1 (5 bases). The CDR3 has 14 amino acids. Germline V lookup: CDR1 MNHNY, CDR2 SVGAGI (reference sequence). The ends were cut back, 5 bases at V and 7 bases at J, with 14 bases in the middle. CDR3 residues: CASSPGTSREKLFF. CDR3 coding DNA: TGTGCCAGCAGTCCCGGGACCTCGCGTGAAAAACTGTTTTTT.

For this clonotype: One end of the junction does not line up with germline, which may come from a read error. V gene TRBV12-3 or TRBV12-4 combines with J gene TRBJ2-2; 10 nucleotides match TRBD1. The CDR3 sequence is 15 residues long. CDR3 region: CASSPGTGDTGELVF. In nucleotides, the CDR3 is TGTGCCAGCAGTCCCGGGACAGGGGACACCGGGGAGCTGGTTTTT.

V gene TRBV28 combines with J gene TRBJ1-1; D not certain. V shed 3 bases and J shed 1 base, with 9 bases lying between them. From germline, CDR1 is MDHEN and CDR2 SYDVKM. This CDR3 has 14 residues. The chain's CDR3 is CASSFLDQNTEAFF. CDR3 DNA: TGTGCCAGCAGTTTCCTCGACCAGAACACTGAAGCTTTCTTT.